This T cell receptor beta chain was identified during a study of blood T cell repertoires in COVID-19. In the study overall: Acute and convalescent COVID-19 specimens originated in the United States, Italy and Spain.

This clone was detected once. In the original processing: The authors estimated nucleated cell counts from reference gene primer amplification. Data came from immunoSEQ multiplex PCR; TCRdb stores just in-frame clones and leaves some out. The V and J calls and clone size were taken over from that table, and D and trimming were inferred from the DNA. The profile covers 210,000 or so clones, with 86% appearing a single time and roughly 2% taken by the ten largest. CDR3 length: 17 amino acids. With V trimmed by 0 bases and J by 4 bases, 9 bases remained unmatched. Germline loops: CDR1 SGHDT, CDR2 YYEEEE.

Sequencing was done on a sample of peripheral blood. The V and J genes are TRBV5-6 and TRBJ1-2; 10 nucleotides match TRBD1. The receptor's source is a woman between 45 and 65 years old with acute or convalescent COVID-19. CDR3 sequence reads: CASSLGRRDRGVYGYTF. The CDR3 bases are TGTGCCAGCAGCTTGGGTCGAAGGGACAGGGGCGTCTATGGCTACACCTTC.